These T cell receptor beta chains were read from a single sample in a study of T cells in Graves' hyperthyroidism and ophthalmopathy. TCRdb passed the multiplex PCR reads through MiXCR, listing each CDR3 protein once. The sample lists a few hundred thousand distinct CDR3 sequences; roughly 13% were seen once. Sequencing input: blood. Receptor source: a woman aged 18-29 years with Graves' hyperthyroidism. Each CDR3 is given with its conserved first and last residue. D genes are given only for firm matches. Only some rows state a clone size, as once, few, many or a class for expanded clones.

many | TRBJ1-2 | TRBV4-3 | NA | TGCGCCAGCAGCCCGATGGTCAGGGATGGCTACACCTTC | CASSPMVRDGYTF
many | TRBJ1-5 | TRBV19 | NA | TGTGCCAGTAGTTCCCCATTTGAGCATCAGCCCCAGCATTTT | CASSSPFEHQPQHF
many | TRBJ1-2 | TRBV20-1 | NA | TGCAGTGGAACGGGGGGCAACTATGGCTACACCTTC | CSGTGGNYGYTF
many | TRBJ1-2 | TRBV6-2/TRBV6-3 | TRBD1 | TGTGCCAGCACCCCCCAGGGGGAAACCTATGGCTACACCTTC | CASTPQGETYGYTF
many | TRBJ1-2 | TRBV6-1 | NA | TGTGCCAGCAGTGAAGCGGGAGTAGGCTACACCTTC | CASSEAGVGYTF
many | TRBJ2-3 | TRBV12-3/TRBV12-4 | NA | TGTGCCAGCAGCTGGGACATTAATACGCAGTATTTT | CASSWDINTQYF
many | TRBJ2-2 | TRBV28 | NA | TGTGCCGCCCAGGAGGGGGGGCGTCACGGGGAGCTGTTTTTT | CAAQEGGRHGELFF
NA | TRBJ2-3 | TRBV5-1 | TRBD2 | TGCGCCAGCAGCTCGGATAGGACTAGTGCAGATACGCAGTATTTT | CASSSDRTSADTQYF
few | TRBJ2-2 | TRBV7-2 | TRBD2 | TGTGCCAGCAGCCCAACTAGCGGGGCCATCTCCGGGGAGCTGTTTTTT | CASSPTSGAISGELFF
many | TRBJ2-2 | TRBV5-8 | TRBD1 | TGTGCCAGCAGCTTGAGGGACAGAACCGACGGGGAGCTGTTTTTT | CASSLRDRTDGELFF
few | TRBJ1-1 | TRBV6-1 | TRBD1 | TGTGCCAGCAGTGTTGGACAGGGTAGTGGAAGGACTGAAGCTTTCTTT | CASSVGQGSGRTEAFF
many | TRBJ2-1 | TRBV24-1 | NA | TGTGCCACCAGTGACCTGCTAAATGAGCAGTTCTTC | CATSDLLNEQFF
many | TRBJ1-2 | TRBV12-3/TRBV12-4 | NA | TGTGCCAGCAGCGCCTCTTGGCCCTCGTATGGCTACACCTTC | CASSASWPSYGYTF
NA | TRBJ1-2 | TRBV4-1 | TRBD1 | TGCGCCAGCAGCCAAGACAGGACAGGGGGTGGCTACACCTTC | CASSQDRTGGGYTF
many | TRBJ2-7 | TRBV27 | NA | TGTGCCAGCAGTCTTCAGACAGGTCCGGATGAGCAGTACTTC | CASSLQTGPDEQYF
NA | TRBJ2-7 | TRBV30 | NA | TGTGCCTGGAGAACCAGCGGATCATCCTACGAGCAGTACTTC | CAWRTSGSSYEQYF
many | TRBJ1-3 | TRBV6-1 | NA | TGTGCCAGCGTACCGGGAGTTAGCGCTGGAAACACCATATATTTT | CASVPGVSAGNTIYF
NA | TRBJ2-1 | TRBV2 | TRBD2 | TGTGCCAGCAGACGGGGGGGCAGTAAGTATGAGCAGTTCTTC | CASRRGGSKYEQFF
many | TRBJ1-1 | TRBV7-8 | NA | TGTGCCAGCAGCTACGGCGAGAAGGTTGTGGGCACTGAAGCTTTCTTT | CASSYGEKVVGTEAFF
many | TRBJ1-5 | TRBV5-8 | NA | TGTGCCAGCGGGCAGGGTAGCAATCAGCCCCAGCATTTT | CASGQGSNQPQHF
many | TRBJ1-1 | TRBV10-3 | TRBD1 | TGTGCCATCTCGGGACAGACAAACACTGAAGCTTTCTTT | CAISGQTNTEAFF
many | TRBJ2-1 | TRBV7-2 | TRBD1 | TGTGCCAGCAGCTCACCGGGACAGGGTCACAATGAGCAGTTCTTC | CASSSPGQGHNEQFF
many | TRBJ2-7 | TRBV18 | NA | TGTGCCAGCTCACCGATACCCCAAAACTCCTACGAGCAGTACTTC | CASSPIPQNSYEQYF
NA | TRBJ2-7 | TRBV4-2 | TRBD1 | TGTGCCAGCAGCCAGGCAAAGGACAGGCTCTACGAGCAGTACTTC | CASSQAKDRLYEQYF
many | TRBJ2-2 | TRBV5-1 | NA | TGCGCCAGCAGCTACGAAAGCGGGTTCAACACCGGGGAGCTGTTTTTT | CASSYESGFNTGELFF
many | TRBJ1-1 | TRBV5-6 | NA | TGTGCCAGCAGCTTGGGGGCGGGTGGGACAGAAGCTTTCTTT | CASSLGAGGTEAFF
many | TRBJ2-3 | TRBV5-1 | TRBD2 | TGCGCCAGTCGATCTAGCGGGGAGCACACAGATACGCAGTATTTT | CASRSSGEHTDTQYF
many | TRBJ1-5 | TRBV7-8 | NA | TGTGCCAGCAGCTTAACATTCGGCCCGAGGGGATTCAATCAGCCCCAGCATTTT | CASSLTFGPRGFNQPQHF
many | TRBJ1-5 | TRBV6-1 | NA | TGTGCCAGCAGAGCCAGGGGATTGCCTTATAGCAATCAGCCCCAGCATTTT | CASRARGLPYSNQPQHF
many | TRBJ1-4 | TRBV7-8 | NA | TGTGCCAGCGCGAAAAGAGGAGTCCCTAGGGCCCCCCTGGAGGAAAAACTGTTTTTT | CASAKRGVPRAPLEEKLFF
many | TRBJ2-7 | TRBV12-3/TRBV12-4 | NA | TGTGCCAGCAGTTTAGCGGACAGCGGGGCGCCCTACGAGCAGTACTTC | CASSLADSGAPYEQYF
few | TRBJ2-1 | TRBV4-1 | TRBD2 | TGCGCCAGCAGCCAACCCCACCTAGCGGGGGTCTCCAATGAGCAGTTCTTC | CASSQPHLAGVSNEQFF
NA | TRBJ2-1 | TRBV13 | NA | TGTGCCAGCAGCCCAACGGACAATCTCAATGAGCAGTTCTTC | CASSPTDNLNEQFF
NA | TRBJ1-4 | TRBV7-9 | TRBD1 | TGTGCCAGCAGCAGGACCGGGACAGATAATGAAAAACTGTTTTTT | CASSRTGTDNEKLFF
many | TRBJ2-2 | TRBV12-5 | TRBD1 | TGTGCTAGTGGCATGACAGGGGCTACCGGGGAGCTGTTTTTT | CASGMTGATGELFF
many | TRBJ1-1 | TRBV29-1 | TRBD1 | TGCAGCGTTTGGACAGGGTTGAACACTGAAGCTTTCTTT | CSVWTGLNTEAFF
many | TRBJ1-3 | TRBV28 | NA | TGTGCCAGCAGTTTATCCGGACCCAACTCTGGAAACACCATATATTTT | CASSLSGPNSGNTIYF
many | TRBJ2-1 | TRBV12-3/TRBV12-4 | NA | TGTGCCAGCAGGCCGGGGACCCAGTACCTATACAATGAGCAGTTCTTC | CASRPGTQYLYNEQFF
many | TRBJ1-1 | TRBV2 | TRBD1 | TGTGCCAGCAGCGGGACAGGGGGGTTGACTGAAGCTTTCTTT | CASSGTGGLTEAFF
NA | TRBJ2-7 | TRBV6-1 | NA | TGTGCCAGCAGCCCGGGGTTGGGGTCCTACGAGCAGTACTTC | CASSPGLGSYEQYF
many | TRBJ2-5 | TRBV7-9 | NA | TGTGCCAGCAGCCAGAGAACCTTGGGGCAAGAGACCCAGTACTTC | CASSQRTLGQETQYF
many | TRBJ1-5 | TRBV4-1 | NA | TGCGCCAGCAGCCAACTCGTTGGGCAGTGGCTTCAGCCCCAGCATTTT | CASSQLVGQWLQPQHF
few | TRBJ2-1 | TRBV20-1 | TRBD2 | TGCAGTGCTAGAGATAGAGAACTAGCGGTTAATGAGCAGTTCTTC | CSARDRELAVNEQFF